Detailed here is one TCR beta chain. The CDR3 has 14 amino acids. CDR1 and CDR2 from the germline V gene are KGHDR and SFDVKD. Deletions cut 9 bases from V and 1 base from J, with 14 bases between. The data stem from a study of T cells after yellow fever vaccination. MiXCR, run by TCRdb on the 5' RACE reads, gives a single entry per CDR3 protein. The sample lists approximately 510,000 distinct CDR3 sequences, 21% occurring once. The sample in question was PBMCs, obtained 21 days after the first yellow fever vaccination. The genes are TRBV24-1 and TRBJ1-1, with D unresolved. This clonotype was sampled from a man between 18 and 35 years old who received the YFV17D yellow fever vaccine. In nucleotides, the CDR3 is TGTGCCACCTCCCTCCAGCACACGAACACTGAAGCTTTCTTT. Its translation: CATSLQHTNTEAFF.